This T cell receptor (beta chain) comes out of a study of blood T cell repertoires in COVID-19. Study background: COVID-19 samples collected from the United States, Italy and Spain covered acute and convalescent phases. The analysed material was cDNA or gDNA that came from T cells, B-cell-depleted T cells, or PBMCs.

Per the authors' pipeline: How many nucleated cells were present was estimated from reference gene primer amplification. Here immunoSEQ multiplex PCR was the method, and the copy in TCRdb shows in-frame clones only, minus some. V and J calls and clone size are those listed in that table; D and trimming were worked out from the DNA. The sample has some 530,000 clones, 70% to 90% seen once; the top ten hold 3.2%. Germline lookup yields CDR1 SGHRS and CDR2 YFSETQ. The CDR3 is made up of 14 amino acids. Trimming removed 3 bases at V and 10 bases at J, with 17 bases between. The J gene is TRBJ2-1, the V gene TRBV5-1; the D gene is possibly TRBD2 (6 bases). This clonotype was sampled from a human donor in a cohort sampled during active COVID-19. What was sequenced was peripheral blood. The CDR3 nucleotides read TGCGCCAGCAGCTGGGACTCTACGAGGGGCGAGCAGTTCTTC. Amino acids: CASSWDSTRGEQFF.